This note documents a single T cell receptor (beta chain) sequence. The protocol was immunoSEQ multiplex PCR, while the TCRdb copy is restricted to in-frame clones and leaves out a portion. The table lists tens of thousands of clones, with around 7% in the top ten. This entry comes from a study of T cells in women clearing cervical HPV infection. The overall study: No precancer developed; the control's incident HPV16 infection cleared within 12 months.

Cervical HPV DNA detected by MY09/MY11 PCR, typed by dot-blot. The TCR was taken from a woman between 18 and 70 years old with a cervical HPV16 infection that either progressed to CIN3+ or cleared (not recorded which). Sequencing used blood buffy coat.

The sequenced CDR3 bases are TGTGCCAGCAGTGAAACAGGATACGAG. It specifies CASSETGYE. The CDR3, in full, reads CASSETGYEQYF. The rearrangement joins TRBV6-1 to TRBJ2-7; possible D gene TRBD1, 5 bases. Read coverage stops 3 residues before the CDR3 terminus; the germline J gene supplies the remainder. The germline V gene encodes CDR1 MNHNS and CDR2 SASEGT. The CDR3 spans 12 residues. Trimming shortened V by 2 bases and J by 4 bases, and 6 bases separated the two germline ends.